Included here is one T cell receptor beta chain sequence, with context. The target antigen is unknown. Sequenced by immunoSEQ multiplex PCR; TCRdb stores in-frame clones only, minus some. The sample consists of some 150,000 clones, about 95% of them appearing once. The data stem from a study of cytomegalovirus exposure and HLA in healthy donors. The germline V gene has CDR1 MNHNS and CDR2 SASEGT. The CDR3 length is 14 residues. The trim removed 6 bases at V and 3 bases at J, leaving 8 bases unmatched. Findings and caveats of the study: Rarity marked most TCR sequences, yet some public TCRs occurred in many donors. Confirmation in vitro established that three CMV-associated chains were specific for CMV antigens. Among TCR beta chains, those listed as cytomegalovirus-associated numbered about 160.

Material: PBMCs. The receptor was derived from a man in his late teens or twenties in good health and CMV-seropositive. The chain has TRBV6-1 and TRBJ2-7; the match to TRBD1 covers 7 bases. The CDR3: CASRGDRDIYEQYF. The CDR3 DNA sequence: TGTGCCAGCAGGGGTGACAGGGACATCTACGAGCAGTACTTC.